This TCR beta chain was captured by sequencing in a study of response to subunit inactivated influenza vaccine. Points from the study as a whole: The authors put forward the suggestion that each seasonal influenza vaccination may bring in only a limited number of new T cells.

From the RT-PCR reads, TCRdb called clonotypes with MiXCR, one entry per CDR3 protein. The sample holds about 700,000 distinct CDR3 sequences; around 15% are singletons and the top ten take less than 9%. A remark on this clonotype: Antigen: not known.

This clonotype was obtained from a man between 50 and 59 years old who received an inactivated influenza vaccine. The sequencing used PBMCs from blood, collected 14 to 15 days before vaccination.

CDR3 residues: CASSENRYWNTGELFF. In DNA form, the CDR3 reads TGTGCCAGCAGCGAGAACCGTTACTGGAACACCGGGGAGCTGTTTTTT. V usage is TRBV9 and J usage is TRBJ2-2; no clear D. This CDR3 has 16 amino acids. Between the trimmed V and J ends, which lost 3 bases and 1 base, there was a span of 13 bases. Germline loops: CDR1 SGDLS, CDR2 YYNGEE.